A single sample gave rise to the 10 T cell receptor beta chains below, sequenced in a study of beta chain features in type 1 diabetes. TCRB transcripts that were expressed got sequenced, as all of the isolated RNA had been reverse transcribed. This table comes from immunoSEQ multiplex PCR, and its TCRdb copy is limited to in-frame clones, with some not included. The table lists about 15,000 clones, 45% to 65% of them singletons, with around 0.48% in the top ten. Sequencing was done on a sample of stem cell memory CD4+ T cells from blood. The receptors shown here come from a young woman in good health.

The V call is TRBV5-1, the J call TRBJ2-1; 9 nucleotides match TRBD1. Germline V lookup: CDR1 SGHRS, CDR2 YFSETQ. V shed 1 base and J 4 bases; nucleotides not matched to a gene: 3. This CDR3 region has 15 residues. The CDR3 sequence is CASSLSQGAYNEQFF. For the CDR3, the DNA is TGCGCCAGCAGCTTGTCACAGGGGGCTTACAATGAGCAGTTCTTC.

This clone has more than one count but fewer than ten. V gene TRBV18 combines with J gene TRBJ2-1, with no clear D. Germline V gene lookup returns CDR1 KGHSH and CDR2 LQKENI. Between the trimmed V and J ends, which lost 4 bases and 9 bases, there was a span of 10 bases. The CDR3 consists of 12 residues. The CDR3 DNA reads TGTGCCAGCTCACTCTCCGGTGGTGAGCAGTTCTTC. Protein sequence: CASSLSGGEQFF.

V usage is TRBV5-4 and J usage is TRBJ2-7; tentatively, D is TRBD1 (9 bases). Looked up from germline, CDR1 is SGHNT and CDR2 is YYREEE (reference sequence). Trimming shortened V by 4 bases and J by 2 bases, and 19 bases separated the two germline ends. This CDR3 region has 16 residues. CDR3 loop: CASSRGGTGGPYEQYF. The CDR3 nucleotides read TGTGCCAGCAGCCGGGGGGGTACAGGGGGCCCCTACGAGCAGTACTTC. The entire variable domain, with the rest obtained from reference TRBV5-4 and TRBJ2-7, is as follows: ETGVTQSPTHLIKTRGQQVTLRCSSQSGHNTVSWYQQALGQGPQFIFQYYREEENGRGNFPPRFSGLQFPNYSSELNVNALELDDSALYLCASSRGGTGGPYEQYFGPGTRLTVT.

The V call is TRBV28, the J call TRBJ2-7; maybe TRBD2 (5 bases). The germline CDR1 and CDR2 sequences are MDHEN and SYDVKM. V was clipped by 2 bases and J by 0 bases, with 20 bases between them. The CDR3 contains 18 residues. The DNA of the CDR3 is TGTGCCAGCAGTTTACAAGGTTCCGGGCCGGGAAGCTCCTACGAGCAGTACTTC. This encodes CASSLQGSGPGSSYEQYF.

This clone was seen more than once but under ten times. The V and J genes are TRBV11-3 and TRBJ2-7, with 7 positions matching TRBD1. Germline CDR1 reads SGHNT; CDR2 reads YENEEA. J was trimmed by 1 base and V by 6 bases; bases with no gene match: 6. This CDR3 comprises 14 residues. Here the CDR3 reads CASRPGGRSYEQYF. As DNA, the CDR3 is TGTGCCAGCAGGCCAGGGGGTAGGTCCTACGAGCAGTACTTC.

The chain carries TRBV19 and TRBJ2-5; D might be TRBD1 (6 bases). The CDR3 is 13 residues long. Germline V CDR1 and CDR2: LNHDA, SQIVND (reference sequence). Trimming left V 9 bases short and J 0 bases short, with 11 bases between. The CDR3 protein is CASGQNYQETQYF. The CDR3, as DNA: TGTGCCAGCGGACAGAATTACCAAGAGACCCAGTACTTC.

The chain uses TRBV7-2 and TRBJ2-3, with D unclear. The CDR3 extends over 12 amino acids. The germline gives CDR1 SGHTA, CDR2 FQGNSA. Between the trimmed V and J ends, which lost 4 bases and 0 bases, there was a span of 2 bases. The CDR3, as DNA: TGTGCCAGCAGCTCTAGCACAGATACGCAGTATTTT. It encodes CASSSSTDTQYF.

A few counts support this clone. The J gene is TRBJ2-7, the V gene TRBV28, with a possible D match to TRBD2 (6 bases). Germline V gene data show CDR1 as MDHEN and CDR2 as SYDVKM. This CDR3 spans 15 amino acids. V lost 6 bases to trimming and J lost 6 bases, with 21 bases between them. The CDR3 region has the DNA TGTGCCAGCAGGATGAGGGGACTCGCGGTCGGCGAGCAGTACTTC. Amino acids: CASRMRGLAVGEQYF.

V is TRBV30 and J is TRBJ2-1, with TRBD2 identical over 9 bases. The length of the CDR3 is 15 residues. The V segment lost 0 bases and the J segment 7 bases; nucleotides outside the gene matches: 7. The germline V gene has CDR1 GTSNPN and CDR2 SVGIG (reference sequence). CDR3 loop: CAWSVVSGSINEQFF. The CDR3 DNA reads TGTGCCTGGAGTGTAGTTAGCGGGAGTATAAATGAGCAGTTCTTC.

This clone was found a few times. The chain is built from TRBV29-1 and TRBJ1-1; D not certain. The CDR3 contains 11 residues. The V and J ends lost 0 bases and 7 bases respectively, with 6 bases between them. The V gene's germline CDR1 is SQVTM and CDR2 ANQGSEA. The CDR3 is CSVEDPGEAFF. The CDR3 DNA reads TGCAGCGTTGAAGATCCGGGTGAAGCTTTCTTT.